This TCR beta chain was recovered during a study of T cell repertoires in cytomegalovirus infection. TCRdb re-called the reads with MiXCR, one entry per CDR3 protein. The sample shows roughly 760,000 distinct CDR3 sequences, 35% to 45% of them seen only once. The CDR3 is 15 residues long. The germline CDR1 and CDR2 sequences are ENHRY and SYGVKD. Trimming took 0 bases from V and 5 from J, leaving 13 bases between them. The chain carries TRBV10-3 and TRBJ1-1, with a possible D match to TRBD1 (5 bases). The receptor's source is a human donor in good health (CMV status not recorded). Some clones in this sample may be carry-over from other donors' samples. Input material: PBMCs. Here the CDR3 reads CAISESEQALTEAFF. The CDR3 DNA reads as TGTGCCATCAGTGAGTCGGAACAGGCCCTAACTGAAGCTTTCTTT.